This T cell receptor beta chain originates from a study of cytomegalovirus exposure and HLA in healthy donors. On this clone itself: Other DNA sequences in this sample translate to the same CDR3.

Donors showed nominal health when sampled, although they likely had unrecorded immune exposures. V lost 0 bases and J lost 4; bases outside the gene matches: 2. The CDR3 totals 14 residues. The germline gives CDR1 PRHDT, CDR2 FYEKMQ (reference sequence). The study ran its PCR with 60 Vbeta and 13 Jbeta primers. Clones were sequenced by immunoSEQ multiplex PCR, and TCRdb holds only the in-frame ones, with some missing. The data hold about 130,000 clones, with over 75% observed a single time. The gene calls are TRBV13 and TRBJ2-7; 8 bases align to TRBD1. This receptor was identified in a man aged 18 to 29 in good health and CMV-seropositive. The sample consisted of PBMCs. CDR3 in amino acids: CASSLGQGAYEQYF. The CDR3, as DNA: TGTGCCAGCAGCTTAGGGCAGGGGGCTTACGAGCAGTACTTC.